A selection of T cell receptor beta chains follows, all from one sample in a study of PD-L1 blockade in urothelial cancer. Sequenced by immunoSEQ multiplex PCR; TCRdb stores in-frame clones only, minus some. This table has some 48,000 clones, 80% to 90% appearing once. The sample here was PBMCs, taken around atezolizumab (anti-PD-L1) treatment. These receptors were taken from a man between 65 and 80 years old with urothelial cancer. Each CDR3 is given with its conserved first and last residue. D genes are given only for firm matches. Only some rows state a clone size, as once, few, many or a class for expanded clones.

TRBV6-1	15	TRBD1	NA	TRBJ1-5	CASRGQRGAHQPQHF	TGTGCCAGCAGGGGACAGAGGGGGGCTCATCAGCCCCAGCATTTT
TRBV7-8	18	NA	NA	TRBJ2-7	CASSLAVTRTSHPYEQYF	TGTGCCAGCAGCTTAGCTGTGACTAGAACAAGTCATCCTTACGAGCAGTACTTC
TRBV23-1	15	TRBD1	NA	TRBJ1-5	CASSQSGQDNQPQHF	TGCGCCAGCAGTCAATCGGGACAGGACAATCAGCCCCAGCATTTT
TRBV9	15	NA	NA	TRBJ2-7	CASSVAQGSLYEQYF	TGTGCCAGCAGCGTAGCTCAGGGGTCCCTCTACGAGCAGTACTTC
TRBV6-5	15	TRBD1	NA	TRBJ2-3	CASSLTGVATDTQYF	TGTGCCAGCAGTTTGACAGGGGTGGCGACAGATACGCAGTATTTT
TRBV19	18	TRBD1	few	TRBJ2-6	CASREAGGYSSGANVLTF	TGTGCCAGTAGGGAGGCAGGGGGTTACTCCTCTGGGGCCAACGTCCTGACTTTC
TRBV5-4	18	TRBD2	NA	TRBJ2-1	CASSLGLAIGGNYNEQFF	TGTGCCAGCAGCTTGGGACTAGCGATAGGTGGGAATTACAATGAGCAGTTCTTC
TRBV25-1	13	NA	NA	TRBJ2-5	CASSEEDQETQYF	TGTGCCAGCAGTGAAGAGGACCAAGAGACCCAGTACTTC
TRBV29-1	13	NA	NA	TRBJ1-2	CSVGTVANYGYTF	TGCAGCGTTGGGACTGTAGCTAACTATGGCTACACCTTC
TRBV27	14	TRBD2	NA	TRBJ2-7	CASSHGGGFDEQYF	TGTGCCAGCAGCCATGGCGGGGGGTTTGACGAGCAGTACTTC
TRBV18	16	TRBD2	NA	TRBJ2-5	CASSPLGLAAKETQYF	TGTGCCAGCTCACCACTTGGACTAGCGGCAAAAGAGACCCAGTACTTC
TRBV15	16	NA	NA	TRBJ2-4	CATSREGSGTKNIQYF	TGTGCCACCAGCAGAGAAGGGAGTGGGACCAAAAACATTCAGTACTTC